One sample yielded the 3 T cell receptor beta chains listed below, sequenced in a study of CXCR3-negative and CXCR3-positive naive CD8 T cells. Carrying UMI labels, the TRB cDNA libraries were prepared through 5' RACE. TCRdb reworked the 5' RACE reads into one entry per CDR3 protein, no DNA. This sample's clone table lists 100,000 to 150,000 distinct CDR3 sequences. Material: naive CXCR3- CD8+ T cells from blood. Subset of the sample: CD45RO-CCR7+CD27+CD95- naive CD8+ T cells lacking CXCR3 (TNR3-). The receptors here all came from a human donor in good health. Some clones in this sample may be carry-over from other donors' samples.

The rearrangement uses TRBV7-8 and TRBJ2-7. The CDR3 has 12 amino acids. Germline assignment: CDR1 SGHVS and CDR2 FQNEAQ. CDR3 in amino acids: CASSLNSNEQYF.

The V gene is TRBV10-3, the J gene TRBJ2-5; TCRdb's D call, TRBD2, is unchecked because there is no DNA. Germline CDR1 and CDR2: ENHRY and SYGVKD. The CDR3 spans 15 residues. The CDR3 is CAISEVGPSQETQYF.

The CDR3 loop is CASSLVSAGGFGEQFF. The V and J genes are TRBV13 and TRBJ2-1; the TCRdb D gene call, TRBD2, has no DNA to confirm it. Per the germline V gene, CDR1 is PRHDT and CDR2 is FYEKMQ (reference sequence). The CDR3 extends over 16 amino acids.